What follows are 3 T cell receptor beta chains derived from one specimen sequenced in a study of blood T cell repertoires in COVID-19. The assay was immunoSEQ multiplex PCR, and TCRdb's table has in-frame clones only and misses some. This table has around 67,000 clones, around 82% appearing once. Sequences were obtained from peripheral blood. The receptors come from a man aged 80 or over with active COVID-19.

The chain couples TRBV4-3 to TRBJ2-2; D not certain. Germline values: CDR1 LGHNA, CDR2 YSLEER. The CDR3 sequence is 18 residues long. V lost 0 bases and J 0 bases, leaving 14 bases between the germline ends. CDR3: CASSQDTQVRSNTGELFF. In DNA, the CDR3 is TGCGCCAGCAGCCAAGATACCCAAGTCCGGTCGAACACCGGGGAGCTGTTTTTT.

This rearrangement joins TRBV5-1 to TRBJ2-5; 9 nucleotides agree with TRBD1. CDR1 SGHRS and CDR2 YFSETQ come from the germline V gene. Trimming removed 3 bases from V and 4 bases from J; junction bases left unmatched: 4. This CDR3 is built from 14 residues. The CDR3 loop reads CASSWTGEGETQYF. CDR3 in DNA: TGCGCCAGCAGCTGGACAGGGGAAGGAGAGACCCAGTACTTC.

Note on this clone: The junction does not match germline at one end; this may be a read error. This rearrangement joins TRBV12-3 or TRBV12-4 to TRBJ1-1; D unresolved. CDR3 length: 12 amino acids. The CDR3 nucleotides are TGTGCCAGCACTTTAGGGCCGGCGGTGGCTTTCTTT. It specifies CASTLGPAVAFF.